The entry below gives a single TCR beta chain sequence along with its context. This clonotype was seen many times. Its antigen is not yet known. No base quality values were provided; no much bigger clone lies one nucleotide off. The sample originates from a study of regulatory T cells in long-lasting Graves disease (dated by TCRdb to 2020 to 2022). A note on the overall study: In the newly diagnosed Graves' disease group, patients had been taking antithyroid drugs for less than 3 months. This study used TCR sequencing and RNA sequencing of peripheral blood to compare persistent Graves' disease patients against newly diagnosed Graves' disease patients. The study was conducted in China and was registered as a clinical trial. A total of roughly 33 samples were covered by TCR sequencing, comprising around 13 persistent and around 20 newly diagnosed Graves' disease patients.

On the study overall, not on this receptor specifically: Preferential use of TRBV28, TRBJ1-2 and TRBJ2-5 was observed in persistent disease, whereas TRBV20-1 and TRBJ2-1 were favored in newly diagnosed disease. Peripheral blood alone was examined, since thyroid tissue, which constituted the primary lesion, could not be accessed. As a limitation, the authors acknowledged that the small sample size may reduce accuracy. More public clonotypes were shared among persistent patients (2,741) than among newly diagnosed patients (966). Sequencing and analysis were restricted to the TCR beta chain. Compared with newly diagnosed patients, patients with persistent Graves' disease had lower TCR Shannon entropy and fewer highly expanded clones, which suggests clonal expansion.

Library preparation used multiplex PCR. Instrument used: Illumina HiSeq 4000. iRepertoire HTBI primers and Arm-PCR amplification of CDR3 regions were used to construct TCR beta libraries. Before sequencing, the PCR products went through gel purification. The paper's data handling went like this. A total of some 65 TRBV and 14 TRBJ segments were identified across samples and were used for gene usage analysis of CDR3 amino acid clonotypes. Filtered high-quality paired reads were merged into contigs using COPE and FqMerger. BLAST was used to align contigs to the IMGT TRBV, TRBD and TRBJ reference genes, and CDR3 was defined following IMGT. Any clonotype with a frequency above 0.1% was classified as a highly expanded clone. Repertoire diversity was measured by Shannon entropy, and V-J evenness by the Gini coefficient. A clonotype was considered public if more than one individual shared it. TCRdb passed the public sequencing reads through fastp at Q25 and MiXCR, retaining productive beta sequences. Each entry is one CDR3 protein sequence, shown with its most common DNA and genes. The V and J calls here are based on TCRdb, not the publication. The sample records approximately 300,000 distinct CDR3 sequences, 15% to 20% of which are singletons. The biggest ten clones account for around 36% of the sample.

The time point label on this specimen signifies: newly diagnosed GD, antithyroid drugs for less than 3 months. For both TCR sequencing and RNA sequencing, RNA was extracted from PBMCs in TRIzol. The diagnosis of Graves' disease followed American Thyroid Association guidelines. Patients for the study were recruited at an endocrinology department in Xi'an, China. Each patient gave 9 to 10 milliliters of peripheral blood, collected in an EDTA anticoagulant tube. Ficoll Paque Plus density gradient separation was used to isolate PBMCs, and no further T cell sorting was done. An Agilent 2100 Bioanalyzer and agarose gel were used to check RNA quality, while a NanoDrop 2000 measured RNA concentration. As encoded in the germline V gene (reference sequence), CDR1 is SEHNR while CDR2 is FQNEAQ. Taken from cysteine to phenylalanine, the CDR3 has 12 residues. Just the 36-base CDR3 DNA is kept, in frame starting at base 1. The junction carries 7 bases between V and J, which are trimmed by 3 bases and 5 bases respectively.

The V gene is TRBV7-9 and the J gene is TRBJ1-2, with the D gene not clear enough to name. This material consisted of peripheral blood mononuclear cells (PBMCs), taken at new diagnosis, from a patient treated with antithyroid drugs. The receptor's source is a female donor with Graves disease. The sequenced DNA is TGTGCCAGCAGCTTTCAAGATTATGGCTACACCTTC. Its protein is CASSFQDYGYTF.